This T cell receptor beta chain was profiled in a study of early T cells in non-severe SARS-CoV-2 infection. Study-level background: Bulk RNA taken from unsorted whole blood was sequenced, leaving chains unpaired.

Individual cDNA molecules carried attached unique molecular identifiers. Each CDR3 protein is one row after TCRdb ran MiXCR on the 5' RACE reads. The sample lists 50,000 to 60,000 distinct CDR3 sequences, under 7.5% occurring once. This sequence was found in an adult who was a healthcare worker with PCR-confirmed SARS-CoV-2 infection or an uninfected control (not recorded which). This material consisted of whole blood, taken at baseline.

The CDR3 region has the DNA TGTGCCAGCCGGGTCGGGACGGCTAAAGACTACGAGCAGTACTTC. The encoded protein is CASRVGTAKDYEQYF. The V gene is TRBV6-5, the J gene TRBJ2-7, with D perhaps matching TRBD1 or TRBD2 (5 bases each). The CDR3 has 15 amino acids. Trimming cost V 8 bases and J 3 bases, with 20 bases left between them. CDR1 MNHEY and CDR2 SVGAGI come from the germline V gene.